The rows below give T cell receptor beta chains drawn from one sample of a study of T cells in Graves' hyperthyroidism and ophthalmopathy. From the multiplex PCR reads, TCRdb called clonotypes with MiXCR, one entry per CDR3 protein. The sample shows 110,000 to 150,000 distinct CDR3 sequences, over 20% of them seen only once. Sequencing was done on a sample of blood. Every receptor here comes from a woman between 50 and 59 years old with Graves' hyperthyroidism that later progressed to Graves' ophthalmopathy. The CDR3 runs from the conserved cysteine through the conserved F or W. Rows may omit the clone size; those that give it use once, few, many or a size class.

v_gene: TRBV28; j_gene: TRBJ2-7; abundance: many; CDR3aa: CASSLQKTSGSTLGLYEQYF
v_gene: TRBV5-1; j_gene: TRBJ2-3; abundance: many; CDR3aa: CASSLKHTDTQYF
v_gene: TRBV7-6; j_gene: TRBJ2-7; abundance: .; CDR3aa: CASSFSDSATYEQYF
v_gene: TRBV20-1; j_gene: TRBJ1-5; abundance: .; CDR3aa: CSANLAWGNQPQHF
v_gene: TRBV10-3; j_gene: TRBJ2-1; abundance: many; CDR3aa: CAISDQAPGTGYNEQFF
v_gene: TRBV11-1; j_gene: TRBJ1-1; abundance: .; CDR3aa: CASSFSGGTEAFF
v_gene: TRBV20-1; j_gene: TRBJ2-3; abundance: many; CDR3aa: CSATTRDTQYF
v_gene: TRBV7-8; j_gene: TRBJ2-5; abundance: many; CDR3aa: CASSLRGPEGETQYF
v_gene: TRBV7-9; j_gene: TRBJ1-1; abundance: many; CDR3aa: CASSLGGYEAFF
v_gene: TRBV5-4; j_gene: TRBJ2-3; abundance: many; CDR3aa: CASSLRGLAGDRKDTQYF
v_gene: TRBV6-1; j_gene: TRBJ2-3; abundance: few; CDR3aa: CASSEIGGGPPDTQYF
v_gene: TRBV18; j_gene: TRBJ2-5; abundance: many; CDR3aa: CASSPLTETQYF
v_gene: TRBV5-7; j_gene: TRBJ1-5; abundance: many; CDR3aa: CASSYIDAGNQPQHF
v_gene: TRBV20-1; j_gene: TRBJ1-5; abundance: .; CDR3aa: CSAKTDYSNQPQHF
v_gene: TRBV5-1; j_gene: TRBJ1-1; abundance: many; CDR3aa: CASSSTGQGYTEAFF
v_gene: TRBV10-1; j_gene: TRBJ2-5; abundance: .; CDR3aa: CASSESAGAETQYF
v_gene: TRBV7-9; j_gene: TRBJ2-2; abundance: many; CDR3aa: CASSLPTGSNTGELFF
v_gene: TRBV11-2; j_gene: TRBJ2-3; abundance: many; CDR3aa: CASSLAGREGRSDTQYF
v_gene: TRBV20-1; j_gene: TRBJ1-2; abundance: many; CDR3aa: CSASPLTGYTF
v_gene: TRBV15; j_gene: TRBJ2-7; abundance: .; CDR3aa: CATSGQGLGQDEQYF
v_gene: TRBV6-2/TRBV6-3; j_gene: TRBJ2-2; abundance: .; CDR3aa: CASSYARGGSITGELFF
v_gene: TRBV7-9; j_gene: TRBJ1-2; abundance: many; CDR3aa: CASTGPEYGYTF
v_gene: TRBV9; j_gene: TRBJ2-1; abundance: few; CDR3aa: CASSAGLAVYNEQFF
v_gene: TRBV10-3; j_gene: TRBJ2-2; abundance: .; CDR3aa: CAISGQGDTSPNTGELFF
v_gene: TRBV2; j_gene: TRBJ2-5; abundance: many; CDR3aa: CASKGGVETQYF